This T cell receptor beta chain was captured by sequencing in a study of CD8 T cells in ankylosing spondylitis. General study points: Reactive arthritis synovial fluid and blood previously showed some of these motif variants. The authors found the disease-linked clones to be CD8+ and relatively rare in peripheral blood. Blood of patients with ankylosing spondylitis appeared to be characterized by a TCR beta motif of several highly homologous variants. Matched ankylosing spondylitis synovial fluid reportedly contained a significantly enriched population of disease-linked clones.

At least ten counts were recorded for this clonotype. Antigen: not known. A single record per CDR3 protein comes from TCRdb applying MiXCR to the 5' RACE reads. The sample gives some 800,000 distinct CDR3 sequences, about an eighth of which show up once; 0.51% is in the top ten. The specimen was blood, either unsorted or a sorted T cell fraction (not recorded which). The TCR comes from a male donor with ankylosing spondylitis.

The CDR3 DNA sequence: TGTGCCAGCAGTTTCGGGGGTAGGCAGCCCCAGCATTTT. Protein sequence: CASSFGGRQPQHF. The chain uses TRBV12-3 or TRBV12-4 and TRBJ1-5; possibly TRBD1 for D (5 bases). The V gene lost 3 bases and the J gene lost 7 bases, with 10 bases spanning the gap. There are 13 residues in the CDR3.